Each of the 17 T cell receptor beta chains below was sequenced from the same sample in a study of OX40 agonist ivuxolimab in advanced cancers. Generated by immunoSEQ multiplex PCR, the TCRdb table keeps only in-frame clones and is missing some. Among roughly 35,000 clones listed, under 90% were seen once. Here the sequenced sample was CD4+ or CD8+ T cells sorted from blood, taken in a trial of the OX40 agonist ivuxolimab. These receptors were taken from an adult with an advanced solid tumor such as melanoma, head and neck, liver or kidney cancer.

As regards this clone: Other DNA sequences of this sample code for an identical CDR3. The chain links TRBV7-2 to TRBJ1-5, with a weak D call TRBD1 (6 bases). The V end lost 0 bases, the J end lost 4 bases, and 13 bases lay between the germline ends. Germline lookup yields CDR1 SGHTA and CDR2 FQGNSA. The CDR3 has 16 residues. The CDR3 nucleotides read TGTGCCAGCAGCTTAGCCGGCAGGGGAGCTAATCAGCCCCAGCATTTT. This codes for CASSLAGRGANQPQHF.

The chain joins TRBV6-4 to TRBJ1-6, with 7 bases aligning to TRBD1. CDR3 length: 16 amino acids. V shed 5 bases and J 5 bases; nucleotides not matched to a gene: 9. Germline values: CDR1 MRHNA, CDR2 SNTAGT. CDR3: CASSLDRARDNSPLHF. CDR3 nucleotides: TGTGCCAGCAGTTTAGACAGGGCCAGGGATAATTCACCCCTCCACTTT.

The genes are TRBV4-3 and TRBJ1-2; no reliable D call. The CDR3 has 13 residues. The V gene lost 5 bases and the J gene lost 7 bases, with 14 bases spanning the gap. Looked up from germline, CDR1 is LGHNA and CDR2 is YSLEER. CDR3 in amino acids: CASSSRGGSGYTF. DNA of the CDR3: TGCGCCAGCAGCAGTCGGGGAGGATCTGGCTACACCTTC.

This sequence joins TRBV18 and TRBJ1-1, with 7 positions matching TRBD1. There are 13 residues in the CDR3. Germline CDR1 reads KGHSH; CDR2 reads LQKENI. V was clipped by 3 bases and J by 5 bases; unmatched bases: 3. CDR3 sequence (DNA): TGTGCCAGCTCACCGAGCAGGGGGACTGAAGCTTTCTTT. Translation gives CASSPSRGTEAFF.

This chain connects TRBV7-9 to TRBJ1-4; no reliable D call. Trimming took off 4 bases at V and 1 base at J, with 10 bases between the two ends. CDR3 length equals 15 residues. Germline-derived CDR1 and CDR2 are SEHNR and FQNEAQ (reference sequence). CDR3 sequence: CASSSTSVTNEKLFF. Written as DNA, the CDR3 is TGTGCCAGCAGCTCTACCTCGGTAACTAATGAAAAACTGTTTTTT.

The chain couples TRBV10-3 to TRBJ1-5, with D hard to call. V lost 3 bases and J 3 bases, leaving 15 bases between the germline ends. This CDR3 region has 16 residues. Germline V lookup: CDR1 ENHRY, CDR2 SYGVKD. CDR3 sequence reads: CAISDSDRNPNQPQHF. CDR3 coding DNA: TGTGCCATCAGTGACTCGGACCGGAACCCCAATCAGCCCCAGCATTTT.

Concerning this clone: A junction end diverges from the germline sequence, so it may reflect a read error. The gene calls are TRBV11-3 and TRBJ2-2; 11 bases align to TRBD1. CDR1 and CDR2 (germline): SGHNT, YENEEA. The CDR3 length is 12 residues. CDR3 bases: TGTGCCAGCAGCGTAGGGACAGGGGGGCTGTTTTTT. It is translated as CASSVGTGGLFF.

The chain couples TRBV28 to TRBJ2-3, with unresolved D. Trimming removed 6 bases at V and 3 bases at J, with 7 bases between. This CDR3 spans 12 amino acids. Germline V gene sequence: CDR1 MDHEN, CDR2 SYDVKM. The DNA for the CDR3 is TGTGCCAGCAGGGTAACGACAGATACGCAGTATTTT. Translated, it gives CASRVTTDTQYF.

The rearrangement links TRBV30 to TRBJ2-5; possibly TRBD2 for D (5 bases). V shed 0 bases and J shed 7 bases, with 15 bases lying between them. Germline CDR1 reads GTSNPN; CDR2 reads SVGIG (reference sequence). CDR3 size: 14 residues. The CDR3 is CAWSVEGRRGTQYF. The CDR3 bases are TGTGCCTGGAGTGTAGAGGGCAGAAGAGGGACCCAGTACTTC. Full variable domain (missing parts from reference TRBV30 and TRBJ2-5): SQTIHQWPATLVQPVGSPLSLECTVEGTSNPNLYWYRQAAGRGLQLLFYSVGIGQISSEVPQNLSASRPQDRQFILSSKKLLLSDSGFYLCAWSVEGRRGTQYFGPGTRLLVL.

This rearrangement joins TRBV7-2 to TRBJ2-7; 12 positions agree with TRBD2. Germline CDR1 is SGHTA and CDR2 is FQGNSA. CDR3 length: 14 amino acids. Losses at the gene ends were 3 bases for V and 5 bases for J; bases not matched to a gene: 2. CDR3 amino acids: CASSFWTSGNEQYF. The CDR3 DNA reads TGTGCCAGCAGCTTTTGGACTAGCGGGAACGAGCAGTACTTC.

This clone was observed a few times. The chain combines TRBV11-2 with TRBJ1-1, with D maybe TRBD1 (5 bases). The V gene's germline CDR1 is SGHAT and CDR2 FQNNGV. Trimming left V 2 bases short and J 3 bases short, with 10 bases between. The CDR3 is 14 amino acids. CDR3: CASSLTGRDTEAFF. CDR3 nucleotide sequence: TGTGCCAGCAGCTTAACGGGACGGGACACTGAAGCTTTCTTT.

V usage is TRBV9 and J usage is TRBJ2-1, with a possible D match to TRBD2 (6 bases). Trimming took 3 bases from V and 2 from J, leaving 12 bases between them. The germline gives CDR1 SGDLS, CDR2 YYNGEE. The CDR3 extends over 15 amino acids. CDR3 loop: CASSGSGGTYNEQFF. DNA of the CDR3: TGTGCCAGCAGCGGGAGTGGCGGGACCTACAATGAGCAGTTCTTC. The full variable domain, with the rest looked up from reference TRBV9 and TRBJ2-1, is DSGVTQTPKHLITATGQRVTLRCSPRSGDLSVYWYQQSLDQGLQFLIQYYNGEERAKGNILERFSAQQFPDLHSELNLSSLELGDSALYFCASSGSGGTYNEQFFGPGTRLTVL.

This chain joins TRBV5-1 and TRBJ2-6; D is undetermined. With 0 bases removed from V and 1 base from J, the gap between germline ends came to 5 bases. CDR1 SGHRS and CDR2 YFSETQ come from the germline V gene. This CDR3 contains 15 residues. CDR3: CASSLVASGANVLTF. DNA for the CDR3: TGCGCCAGCAGCTTGGTAGCTTCTGGGGCCAACGTCCTGACTTTC. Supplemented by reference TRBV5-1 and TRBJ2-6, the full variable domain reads KAGVTQTPRYLIKTRGQQVTLSCSPISGHRSVSWYQQTPGQGLQFLFEYFSETQRNKGNFPGRFSGRQFSNSRSEMNVSTLELGDSALYLCASSLVASGANVLTFGAGSRLTVL.

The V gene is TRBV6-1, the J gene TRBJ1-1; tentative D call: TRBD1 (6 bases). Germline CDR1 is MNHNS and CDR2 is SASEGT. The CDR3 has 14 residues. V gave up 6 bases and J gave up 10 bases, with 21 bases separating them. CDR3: CASSQTSDSYTAFF. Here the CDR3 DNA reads TGTGCCAGCAGCCAAACATCGGACAGTTATACAGCTTTCTTT.

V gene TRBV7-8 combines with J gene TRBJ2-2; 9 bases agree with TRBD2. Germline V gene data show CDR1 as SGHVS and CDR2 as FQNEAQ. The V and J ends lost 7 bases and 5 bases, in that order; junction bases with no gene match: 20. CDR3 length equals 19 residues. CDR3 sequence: CASTTTPQTSGRWTGELFF. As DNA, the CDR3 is TGTGCCAGCACCACCACCCCACAGACTAGCGGAAGGTGGACCGGGGAGCTGTTTTTT.

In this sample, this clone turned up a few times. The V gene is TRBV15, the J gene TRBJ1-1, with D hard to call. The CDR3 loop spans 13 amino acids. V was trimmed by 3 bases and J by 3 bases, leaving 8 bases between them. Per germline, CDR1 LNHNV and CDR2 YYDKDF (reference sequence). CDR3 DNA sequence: TGTGCCACCAGCAGGGCGCTAGACACTGAAGCTTTCTTT. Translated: CATSRALDTEAFF.

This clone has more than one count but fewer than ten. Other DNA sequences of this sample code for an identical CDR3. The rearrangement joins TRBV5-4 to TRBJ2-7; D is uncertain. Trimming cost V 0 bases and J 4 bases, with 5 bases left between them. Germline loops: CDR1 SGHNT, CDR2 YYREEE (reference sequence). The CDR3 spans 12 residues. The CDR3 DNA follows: TGTGCCAGCAGCTTGGACGGTTACGAGCAGTACTTC. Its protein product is CASSLDGYEQYF.